One T cell receptor beta chain is described in this entry. What it binds is not known. Generated by immunoSEQ multiplex PCR, the TCRdb table keeps only in-frame clones and is missing some. The sample yields about 58,000 clones, 60% to 85% seen once. The CDR3 covers 15 residues. Trimming took off 1 base at V and 1 base at J, with 10 bases between the two ends. Germline CDR1 is MGHRA and CDR2 is YSYEKL. This record belongs to a study of vaccination effects on CD4 cells after COVID-19. Looking at the study overall: Every well got a few million PBMC, which were grown with about 9.6 IU/ml IL-2 and about 9.5 ug/ml peptides.

Subsequent to a culture period of about ten days, CD4+ T cells were isolated. Half-medium replacement with IL-2 medium occurred on days 3 and 7. The receptor was derived from a human donor who received a COVID-19 vaccine. The starting material was CD4+ T cells from PBMCs cultured without peptide, obtained before COVID-19 vaccination. J is TRBJ1-2 and V is TRBV4-1, with D possibly TRBD1 on 6 matching bases. DNA of the CDR3: TGCGCCAGCAGCCAAGGGGGGGCTCTTAACTATGGCTACACCTTC. As protein: CASSQGGALNYGYTF.